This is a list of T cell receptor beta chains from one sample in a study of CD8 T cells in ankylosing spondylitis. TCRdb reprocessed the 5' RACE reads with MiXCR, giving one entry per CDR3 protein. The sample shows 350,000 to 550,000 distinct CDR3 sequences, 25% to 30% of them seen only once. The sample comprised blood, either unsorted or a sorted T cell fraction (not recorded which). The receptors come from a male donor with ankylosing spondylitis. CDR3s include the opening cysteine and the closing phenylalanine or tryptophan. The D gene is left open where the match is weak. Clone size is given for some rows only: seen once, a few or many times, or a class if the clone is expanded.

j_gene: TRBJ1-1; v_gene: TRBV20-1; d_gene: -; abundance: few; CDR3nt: TGCAGTGCCAATTGGGATGCACGGGACCCTAAGGACACTGAAGCTTTCTTT; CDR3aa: CSANWDARDPKDTEAFF
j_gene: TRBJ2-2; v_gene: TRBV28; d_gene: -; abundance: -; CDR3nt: TGTGCCAGCAGTCCCGGGACGGAAAGTTGGAACACCGGGGAGCTGTTTTTT; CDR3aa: CASSPGTESWNTGELFF
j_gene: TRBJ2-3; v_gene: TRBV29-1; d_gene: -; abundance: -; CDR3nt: TGCAGCGTTGGAGGACAGCACACAGATACGCAGTATTTT; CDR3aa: CSVGGQHTDTQYF
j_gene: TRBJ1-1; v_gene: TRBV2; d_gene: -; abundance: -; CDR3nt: TGTGCCAGCAGAGCGACAGTGCTCACTGAAGCTTTCTTT; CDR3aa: CASRATVLTEAFF
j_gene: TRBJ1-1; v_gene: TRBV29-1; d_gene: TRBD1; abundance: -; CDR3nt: TGCAGCGTCAGCACAGGGGGATACACTGAAGCTTTCTTT; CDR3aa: CSVSTGGYTEAFF
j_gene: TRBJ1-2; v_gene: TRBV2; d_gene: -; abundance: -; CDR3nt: TGTGCCAGCACGAAGGAGGCAGAAGCTAACTATGGCTACACCTTC; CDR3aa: CASTKEAEANYGYTF
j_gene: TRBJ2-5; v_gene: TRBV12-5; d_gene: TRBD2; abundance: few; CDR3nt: TGTGCTAGTGGCCCTAGCGGCCTAGGCGTTCAGTACTTC; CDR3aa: CASGPSGLGVQYF
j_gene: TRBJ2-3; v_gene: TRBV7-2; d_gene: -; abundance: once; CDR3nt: TGTGCCAGCAGCTTAGCGGGAACTTTCACAGATACGCAGTATTTT; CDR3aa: CASSLAGTFTDTQYF
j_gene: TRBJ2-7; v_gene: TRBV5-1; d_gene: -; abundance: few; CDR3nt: TGCGCCAGCAGCTTAGGGGTCGTGACTCTAGCCGTGGACGAGCAGTACTTC; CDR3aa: CASSLGVVTLAVDEQYF
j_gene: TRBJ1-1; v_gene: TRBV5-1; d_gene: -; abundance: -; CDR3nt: TGCGCCAGCAGCTTGGCATCCGCGAACACTGAAGCTTTCTTT; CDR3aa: CASSLASANTEAFF
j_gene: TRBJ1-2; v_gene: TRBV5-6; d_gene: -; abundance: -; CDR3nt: TGTGCCAGCAGCTACACAAACCGGGGGATATATGGCTACACCTTC; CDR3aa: CASSYTNRGIYGYTF
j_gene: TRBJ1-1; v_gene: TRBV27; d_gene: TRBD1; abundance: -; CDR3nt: TGTGCCAGCAGTGCCGCAGTCGGGACAGGGGGCGCTTGGACTGAAGCTTTCTTT; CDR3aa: CASSAAVGTGGAWTEAFF
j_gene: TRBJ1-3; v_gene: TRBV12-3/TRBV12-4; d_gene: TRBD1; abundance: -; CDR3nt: TGTGCCAGCAGTTCGGGACAGGGGGATAGGTCTGGAAACACCATATATTTT; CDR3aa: CASSSGQGDRSGNTIYF
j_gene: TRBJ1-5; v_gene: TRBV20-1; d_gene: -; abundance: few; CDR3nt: TGCAGTGCTCCACAGGGTATTAGCAATCAGCCCCAGCATTTT; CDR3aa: CSAPQGISNQPQHF
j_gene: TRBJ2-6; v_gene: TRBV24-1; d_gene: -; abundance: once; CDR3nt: TGTGCCACCAGTGATCGCAAATATACAGGGACTGGGGCCAACGTCCTGACTTTC; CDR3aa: CATSDRKYTGTGANVLTF
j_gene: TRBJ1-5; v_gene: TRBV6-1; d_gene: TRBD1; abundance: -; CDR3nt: TGTGCCAGAGACCCCGGGACAGATAGCAATCAGCCCCAGCATTTT; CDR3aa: CARDPGTDSNQPQHF
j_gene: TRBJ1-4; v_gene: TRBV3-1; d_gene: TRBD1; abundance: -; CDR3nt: TGTGCCAGCAGCCCTATACCCGGACAGGGCGGTGAAAAACTGTTTTTT; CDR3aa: CASSPIPGQGGEKLFF
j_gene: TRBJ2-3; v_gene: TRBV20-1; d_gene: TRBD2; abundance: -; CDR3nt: TGCAGTGCTGCAACGGGGGGGACGCAGTATTTT; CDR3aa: CSAATGGTQYF
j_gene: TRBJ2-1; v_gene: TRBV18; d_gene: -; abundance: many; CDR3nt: TGTGCCAGCTCACCTCTTTTCGAGGGGATAAAGCAGTTCTTC; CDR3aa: CASSPLFEGIKQFF
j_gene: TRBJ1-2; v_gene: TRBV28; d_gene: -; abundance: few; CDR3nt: TGTGCCAGCAGTGGGGGGCGGTGGAATGGCTACACCTTC; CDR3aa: CASSGGRWNGYTF
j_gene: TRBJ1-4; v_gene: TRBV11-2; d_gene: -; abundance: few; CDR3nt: TGTGCCAGCAGCTGGGGAGATGCAACTAATGAAAAACTGTTTTTT; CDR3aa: CASSWGDATNEKLFF
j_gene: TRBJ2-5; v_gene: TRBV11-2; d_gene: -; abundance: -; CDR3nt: TGTGCCAGCAGCCCCTTAAGGGTTCAAGAGACCCAGTACTTC; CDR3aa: CASSPLRVQETQYF
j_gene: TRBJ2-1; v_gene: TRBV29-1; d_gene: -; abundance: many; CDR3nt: TGCAGCGTTGAAGACCCGAGAGGGGGTAGTAATGAGCAGTTCTTC; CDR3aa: CSVEDPRGGSNEQFF